Below are 21 T cell receptor beta chains sequenced from a single sample in a study of blood T cell repertoires in COVID-19. Some clones are missing from TCRdb's copy, which holds only in-frame ones; the method was immunoSEQ multiplex PCR. The table records more than 25,000 clones, 88% of them present only once. The sequenced material came from peripheral blood. The receptors were gathered from a man aged 70 or older with acute or convalescent COVID-19.

The chain is built from TRBV28 and TRBJ2-2; maybe TRBD1 (5 bases). The germline V gene encodes CDR1 MDHEN and CDR2 SYDVKM. Trimming cost V 8 bases and J 4 bases, with 14 bases left between them. The CDR3 loop spans 14 amino acids. The CDR3 loop is CASVSQGSTGELFF. CDR3 sequence (DNA): TGTGCCAGCGTGTCCCAGGGTTCCACCGGGGAGCTGTTTTTT.

The chain recombines TRBV5-1 with TRBJ1-4; a weak D match, TRBD1 (6 bases). The CDR3 covers 15 residues. The germline V gene has CDR1 SGHRS and CDR2 YFSETQ. Trimming left V 2 bases short and J 3 bases short, with 11 bases between. Written as DNA, the CDR3 is TGCGCCAGCAGCTTTACAGACAGGCCTAATGAAAAACTGTTTTTT. Translation: CASSFTDRPNEKLFF.

This chain connects TRBV24-1 to TRBJ1-5, with D hard to call. Deletions cut 4 bases from V and 7 bases from J, with 22 bases between. The CDR3 loop spans 17 amino acids. Germline CDR1 reads KGHDR; CDR2 reads SFDVKD. CDR3 amino acids: CATSDPTLGAFRQPQHF. The CDR3 coding sequence is TGTGCCACCAGTGACCCGACACTGGGCGCCTTTAGACAGCCCCAGCATTTT.

This clone is a singleton in its sample. This rearrangement joins TRBV6-5 to TRBJ1-1; a weak D match, TRBD1 (6 bases). Per the germline V gene, CDR1 is MNHEY and CDR2 is SVGAGI. The CDR3 is 13 amino acids. The V end was cut by 11 bases, the J end by 0 bases, with 13 bases between. The CDR3: CAVTDSMNTEAFF. CDR3 coding DNA: TGTGCCGTCACGGACAGTATGAACACTGAAGCTTTCTTT.

The CDR3 protein is CASSLYPGNTIYF. The CDR3 DNA is TGCGCCAGCAGCTTATATCCTGGAAACACCATATATTTT. The chain joins TRBV5-1 to TRBJ1-3; D uncertain. The CDR3 spans 13 residues. Germline V gene data show CDR1 as SGHRS and CDR2 as YFSETQ. Trimming pared 2 bases from V and 2 bases from J, leaving 5 bases between.

The chain is built from TRBV18 and TRBJ2-2; 9 bases match TRBD1. V gave up 4 bases and J gave up 4 bases; unmatched junction bases: 19. The CDR3 has 20 residues. Germline values: CDR1 KGHSH, CDR2 LQKENI. CDR3: CASSRPGTIVGTGFTGELFF. The CDR3 nucleotides are TGTGCCAGCTCACGTCCCGGGACGATTGTGGGGACAGGGTTCACCGGGGAGCTGTTTTTT.

The rearrangement joins TRBV7-6 to TRBJ1-1, with 9 bases aligning to TRBD1. Germline values: CDR1 SGHVS, CDR2 FNYEAQ. V lost 6 bases and J lost 4; bases outside the gene matches: 6. The CDR3 extends over 14 amino acids. In DNA, the CDR3 is TGTGCCAGCAGATTGGGACAGGGAGGCACTGAAGCTTTCTTT. Translation: CASRLGQGGTEAFF. Based on the CDR3 plus reference TRBV7-6 and TRBJ1-1, the full variable domain is GAGVSQSPRYKVTKRGQDVALRCDPISGHVSLYWYRQALGQGPEFLTYFNYEAQQDKSGLPNDRFSAERPEGSISTLTIQRTEQRDSAMYRCASRLGQGGTEAFFGQGTRLTVV.

The CDR3 spells CASSQKREGLNEQFF. The CDR3 DNA reads TGTGCCAGCAGCCAAAAGCGGGAGGGCCTAAATGAGCAGTTCTTC. The gene calls are TRBV3-1 (or the pseudogene TRBV3-2) and TRBJ2-1, with 10 bases fitting TRBD2. Germline V lookup: CDR1 LGHDT, CDR2 YNNKEL (reference sequence). The CDR3 spans 15 residues. The V segment lost 2 bases and the J segment 7 bases; nucleotides outside the gene matches: 5.

This clone was observed a handful of times. This chain connects TRBV5-1 to TRBJ2-1, with 9 bases aligning to TRBD2. Losses at the gene ends were 2 bases for V and 2 bases for J; bases not matched to a gene: 2. Germline V gene lookup returns CDR1 SGHRS and CDR2 YFSETQ. This CDR3 is 15 amino acids long. CDR3 DNA sequence: TGCGCCAGCAGCTTAGCTAGCGGGGCCTACAATGAGCAGTTCTTC. This sequence encodes CASSLASGAYNEQFF.

This clone is a singleton in its sample. The chain carries TRBV7-2 and TRBJ2-7; weak D call: TRBD2 (7 bases). Trimming pared 4 bases from V and 8 bases from J, leaving 15 bases between. The CDR3 spans 13 residues. Germline loops: CDR1 SGHTA, CDR2 FQGNSA. CDR3 nucleotides: TGTGCCAGCAGCTCCTACAGCGGGACACAGCAGTACTTC. This translates into CASSSYSGTQQYF.

The rearrangement joins TRBV12-3 or TRBV12-4 to TRBJ1-1; 7 bases agree with TRBD1. The CDR3 covers 12 residues. The V gene end was trimmed by 8 bases and the J gene end by 1 base; junction bases not matched to a gene: 1. The CDR3, as DNA: TGTGCCAGCGGGACAGCGAACACTGAAGCTTTCTTT. This translates into CASGTANTEAFF.

The chain couples TRBV9 to TRBJ2-7, with TRBD2 matching 10 bases. V was clipped by 4 bases and J by 9 bases; unmatched bases: 7. Germline lookup yields CDR1 SGDLS and CDR2 YYNGEE. The CDR3 loop spans 13 amino acids. In nucleotides, the CDR3 is TGTGCCAGCAGCCCCCTAGCGGGAGAAGTGCAGTACTTC. Its translation: CASSPLAGEVQYF. The full variable domain, rest sourced from reference TRBV9 and TRBJ2-7, is DSGVTQTPKHLITATGQRVTLRCSPRSGDLSVYWYQQSLDQGLQFLIQYYNGEERAKGNILERFSAQQFPDLHSELNLSSLELGDSALYFCASSPLAGEVQYFGPGTRLTVT.

V is TRBV4-1 and J is TRBJ1-6, with D perhaps TRBD1 (5 bases). Trimming took 0 bases from V and 7 from J, leaving 16 bases between them. Germline V gene data show CDR1 as MGHRA and CDR2 as YSYEKL. The CDR3 is 17 residues long. CDR3 in DNA: TGCGCCAGCAGCCAAGATAATAGGGGAGGTAGGAATTCACCCCTCCACTTT. It encodes CASSQDNRGGRNSPLHF.

The chain employs TRBV2 and TRBJ1-3; no reliable D call. Trimming pared 2 bases from V and 4 bases from J, leaving 9 bases between. The length of the CDR3 is 14 residues. The germline V gene has CDR1 SNHLY and CDR2 FYNNEI. CDR3 bases: TGTGCCAGCAGTGAAAATCGGTCGGGAAACACCATATATTTT. This translates into CASSENRSGNTIYF.

The rearrangement joins TRBV7-2 to TRBJ2-5; weak D call: TRBD1 (6 bases). Germline V gene sequence: CDR1 SGHTA, CDR2 FQGNSA. Trimming removed 3 bases from V and 3 bases from J, with 11 bases in between. The CDR3 has 14 residues. The CDR3 sequence: CASSFQGTEETQYF. CDR3 coding DNA: TGTGCCAGCAGCTTCCAGGGGACGGAAGAGACCCAGTACTTC. The whole variable domain, filled in from reference TRBV7-2 and TRBJ2-5, reads GAGVSQSPSNKVTEKGKDVELRCDPISGHTALYWYRQSLGQGLEFLIYFQGNSAPDKSGLPSDRFSAERTGGSVSTLTIQRTQQEDSAVYLCASSFQGTEETQYFGPGTRLLVL.

The chain links TRBV9 to TRBJ1-2; 10 nucleotides match TRBD1. The CDR3 is 16 residues long. Germline V gene data show CDR1 as SGDLS and CDR2 as YYNGEE. V lost 2 bases, J lost 7 bases, and 11 bases stayed unmatched. The CDR3: CASSVTGGGTLGGYTF. In DNA form, the CDR3 reads TGTGCCAGCAGCGTGACAGGGGGCGGAACATTGGGTGGCTACACCTTC.

The chain is built from TRBV2 and TRBJ2-7; D might be TRBD2 (5 bases). Germline V gives CDR1 SNHLY, CDR2 FYNNEI. CDR3 length equals 14 residues. Trimming took off 6 bases at V and 2 bases at J, with 14 bases between the two ends. CDR3 sequence reads: CASRLWENPYEQYF. The CDR3 DNA reads TGTGCCAGCAGGCTGTGGGAGAACCCCTACGAGCAGTACTTC.

This chain joins TRBV19 and TRBJ2-3, with TRBD2 identical over 7 bases. The germline gives CDR1 LNHDA, CDR2 SQIVND (reference sequence). V dropped 0 bases and J dropped 0; count of bases not matched to a gene: 6. This CDR3 is 17 amino acids long. CDR3 loop: CASSIEGNSGSTDTQYF. CDR3 sequence (DNA): TGTGCCAGTAGTATAGAAGGGAATAGCGGGAGCACAGATACGCAGTATTTT.

The chain recombines TRBV11-2 with TRBJ2-1; the match to TRBD2 covers 9 bases. The CDR3 is 17 amino acids. Germline loops: CDR1 SGHAT, CDR2 FQNNGV. Losses at the gene ends were 1 base for V and 9 bases for J; bases not matched to a gene: 13. CDR3 loop: CASSLGGISGSIIEQFF. The CDR3 DNA follows: TGTGCCAGCAGCTTAGGGGGTATTAGCGGGAGCATAATTGAGCAGTTCTTC.

V usage is TRBV19 and J usage is TRBJ2-3; no firm D call. Germline loops: CDR1 LNHDA, CDR2 SQIVND (reference sequence). This CDR3 is 16 amino acids long. Trimming removed 1 base at V and 0 bases at J, with 11 bases between. CDR3 sequence reads: CASSIVTASSTDTQYF. In nucleotides, the CDR3 is TGTGCCAGTAGTATAGTCACAGCCTCTAGCACAGATACGCAGTATTTT.

The gene calls are TRBV6-5 and TRBJ1-2, with D perhaps TRBD1 (5 bases). The germline CDR1 and CDR2 sequences are MNHEY and SVGAGI. CDR3 length: 13 residues. V dropped 8 bases and J dropped 5 bases, with 15 bases sitting between them. CDR3 region: CASAEGARYGYTF. In DNA, the CDR3 is TGTGCCAGCGCCGAAGGGGCGCGATATGGCTACACCTTC.